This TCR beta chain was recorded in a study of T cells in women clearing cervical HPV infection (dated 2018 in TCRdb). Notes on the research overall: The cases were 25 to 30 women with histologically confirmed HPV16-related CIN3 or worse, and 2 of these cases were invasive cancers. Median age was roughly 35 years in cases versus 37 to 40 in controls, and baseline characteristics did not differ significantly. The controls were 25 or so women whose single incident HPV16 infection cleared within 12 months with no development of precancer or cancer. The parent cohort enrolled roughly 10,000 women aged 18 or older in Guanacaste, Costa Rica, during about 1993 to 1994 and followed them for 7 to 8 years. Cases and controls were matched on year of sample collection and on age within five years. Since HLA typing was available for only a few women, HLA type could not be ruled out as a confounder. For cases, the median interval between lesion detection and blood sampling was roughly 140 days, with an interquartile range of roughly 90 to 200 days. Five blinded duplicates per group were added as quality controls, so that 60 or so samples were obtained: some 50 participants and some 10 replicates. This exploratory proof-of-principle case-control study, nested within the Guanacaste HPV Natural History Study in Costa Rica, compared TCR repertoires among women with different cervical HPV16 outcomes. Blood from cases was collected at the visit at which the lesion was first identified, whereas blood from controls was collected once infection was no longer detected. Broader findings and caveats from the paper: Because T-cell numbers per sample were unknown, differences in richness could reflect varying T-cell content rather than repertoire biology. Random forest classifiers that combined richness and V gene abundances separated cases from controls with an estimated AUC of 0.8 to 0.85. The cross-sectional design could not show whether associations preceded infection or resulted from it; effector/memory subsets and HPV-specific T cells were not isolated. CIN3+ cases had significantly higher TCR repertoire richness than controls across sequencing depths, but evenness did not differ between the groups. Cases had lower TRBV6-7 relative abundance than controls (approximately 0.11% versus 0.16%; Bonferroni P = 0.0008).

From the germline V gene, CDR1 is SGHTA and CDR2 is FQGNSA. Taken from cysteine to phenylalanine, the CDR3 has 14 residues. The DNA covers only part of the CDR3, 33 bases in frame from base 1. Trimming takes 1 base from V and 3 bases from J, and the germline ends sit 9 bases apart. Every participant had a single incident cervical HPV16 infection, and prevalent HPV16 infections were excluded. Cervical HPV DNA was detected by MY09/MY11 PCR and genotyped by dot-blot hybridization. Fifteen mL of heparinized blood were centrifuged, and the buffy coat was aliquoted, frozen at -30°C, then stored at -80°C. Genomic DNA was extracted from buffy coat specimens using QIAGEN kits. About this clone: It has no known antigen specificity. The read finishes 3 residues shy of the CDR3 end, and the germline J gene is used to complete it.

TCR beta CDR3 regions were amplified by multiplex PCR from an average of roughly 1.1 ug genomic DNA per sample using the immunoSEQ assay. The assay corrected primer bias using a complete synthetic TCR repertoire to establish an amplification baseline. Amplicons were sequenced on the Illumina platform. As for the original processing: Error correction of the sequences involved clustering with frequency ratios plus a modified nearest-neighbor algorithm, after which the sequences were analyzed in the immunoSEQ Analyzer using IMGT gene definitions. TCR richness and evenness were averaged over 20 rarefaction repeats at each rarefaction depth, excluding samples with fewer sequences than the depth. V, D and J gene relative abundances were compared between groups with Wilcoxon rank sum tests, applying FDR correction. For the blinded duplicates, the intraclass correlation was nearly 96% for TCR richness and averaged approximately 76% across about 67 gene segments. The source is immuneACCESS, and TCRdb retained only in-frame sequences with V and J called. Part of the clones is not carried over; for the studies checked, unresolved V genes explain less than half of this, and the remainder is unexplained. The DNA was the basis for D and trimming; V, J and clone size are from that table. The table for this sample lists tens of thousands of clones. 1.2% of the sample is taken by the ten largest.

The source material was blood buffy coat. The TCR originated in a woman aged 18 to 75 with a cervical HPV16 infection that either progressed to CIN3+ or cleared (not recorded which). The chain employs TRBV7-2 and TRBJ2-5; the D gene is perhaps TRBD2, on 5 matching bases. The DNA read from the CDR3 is TGTGCCAGCAGCTTAGTCGCGCGGGAAGAGACC. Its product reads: CASSLVAREET. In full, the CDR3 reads CASSLVAREETQYF. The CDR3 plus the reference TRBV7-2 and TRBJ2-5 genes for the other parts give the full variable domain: GAGVSQSPSNKVTEKGKDVELRCDPISGHTALYWYRQSLGQGLEFLIYFQGNSAPDKSGLPSDRFSAERTGGSVSTLTIQRTQQEDSAVYLCASSLVAREETQYFGPGTRLLVL.